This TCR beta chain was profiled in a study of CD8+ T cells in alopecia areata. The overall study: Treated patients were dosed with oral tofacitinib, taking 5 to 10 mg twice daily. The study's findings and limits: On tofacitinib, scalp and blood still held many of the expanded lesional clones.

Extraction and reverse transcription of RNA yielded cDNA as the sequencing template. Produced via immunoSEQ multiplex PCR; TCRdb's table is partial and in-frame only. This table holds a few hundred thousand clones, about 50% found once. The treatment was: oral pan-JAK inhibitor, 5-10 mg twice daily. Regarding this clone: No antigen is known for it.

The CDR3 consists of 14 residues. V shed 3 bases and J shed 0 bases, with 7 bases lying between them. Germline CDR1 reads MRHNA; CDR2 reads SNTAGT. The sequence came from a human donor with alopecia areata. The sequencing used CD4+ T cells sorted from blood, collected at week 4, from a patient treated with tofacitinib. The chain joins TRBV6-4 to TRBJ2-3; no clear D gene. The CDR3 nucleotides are TGTGCCAGCAGTGAGGGTATCAGCACAGATACGCAGTATTTT. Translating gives CASSEGISTDTQYF.